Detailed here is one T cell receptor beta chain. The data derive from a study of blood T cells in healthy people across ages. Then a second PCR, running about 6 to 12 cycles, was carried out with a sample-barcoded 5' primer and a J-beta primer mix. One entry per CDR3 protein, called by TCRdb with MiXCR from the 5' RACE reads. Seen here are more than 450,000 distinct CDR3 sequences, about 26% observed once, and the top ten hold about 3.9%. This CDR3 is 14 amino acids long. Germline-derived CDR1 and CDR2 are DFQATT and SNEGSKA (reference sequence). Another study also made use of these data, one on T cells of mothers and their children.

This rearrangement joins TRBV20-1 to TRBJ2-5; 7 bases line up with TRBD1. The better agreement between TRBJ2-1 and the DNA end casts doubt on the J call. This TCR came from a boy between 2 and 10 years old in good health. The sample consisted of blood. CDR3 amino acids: CSASTQGVYNEQFF. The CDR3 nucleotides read TGCAGTGCTAGTACCCAGGGGGTTTACAATGAGCAGTTCTTC.